The clone carrying this T cell receptor (beta chain) was detected ten times or more. Its antigen is still unknown. CDR3-region Arm-PCR and iRepertoire HTBI primers produced the TCR beta libraries. In TCRdb, the multiplex PCR reads were re-called with MiXCR into one record per CDR3 protein. This sample carries 680,000 or so distinct CDR3 sequences, roughly 15% of them seen once, and the ten largest clones take around 18%. Regarding time point: newly diagnosed GD, antithyroid drugs for less than 3 months. From PBMCs, RNA was extracted and then used to make the TCR library. The data stem from a study of regulatory T cells in long-lasting Graves disease. Study-wide findings and caveats: Persistent Graves' patients had lower TCR diversity than newly diagnosed ones.

This CDR3 contains 14 residues. Trimming removed 5 bases from V and 8 bases from J; junction bases left unmatched: 8. Germline CDR1 SGHTA, CDR2 FQGNSA. These sequences were also reported in another study, on T cells in Graves' hyperthyroidism and ophthalmopathy. That study reports: Thyroid ultrasound, orbital computed tomography, clinical symptoms, and serum thyroxine and TRAb underpinned diagnoses.

The sequence was collected from a woman aged 25 to 39 with Graves disease. This specimen consisted of peripheral blood mononuclear cells (PBMCs), obtained at new diagnosis, from a patient treated with antithyroid drugs. The V and J genes are TRBV7-2 and TRBJ2-2; TRBD2 aligns across 7 bases. The chain's CDR3 is CASSQTSVTGELFF. The CDR3 DNA follows: TGTGCCAGCAGCCAAACTAGCGTGACAGGGGAGCTGTTTTTT.